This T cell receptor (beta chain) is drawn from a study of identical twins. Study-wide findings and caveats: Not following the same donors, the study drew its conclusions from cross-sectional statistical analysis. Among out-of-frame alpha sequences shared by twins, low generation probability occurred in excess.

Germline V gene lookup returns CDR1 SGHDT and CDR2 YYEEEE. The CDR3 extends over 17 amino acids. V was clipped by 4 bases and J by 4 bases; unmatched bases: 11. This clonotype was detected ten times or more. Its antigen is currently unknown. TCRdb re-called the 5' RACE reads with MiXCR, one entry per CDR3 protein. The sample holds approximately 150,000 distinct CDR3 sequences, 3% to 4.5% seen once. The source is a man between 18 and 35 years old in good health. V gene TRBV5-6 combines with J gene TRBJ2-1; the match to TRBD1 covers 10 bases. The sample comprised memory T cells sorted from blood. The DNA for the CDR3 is TGTGCCAGCAGCCTCCCTGGGACAGGGGACTTATACAATGAGCAGTTCTTC. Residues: CASSLPGTGDLYNEQFF.